The T cell receptor (beta chain) described here comes from a study of OX40 agonist ivuxolimab in advanced cancers. Whole-study context: Two cutaneous melanoma patients and one hepatocellular carcinoma patient, three in all, had partial responses.

The length of the CDR3 is 17 residues. Germline CDR1 is SEHNR and CDR2 is FQNEAQ (reference sequence). Trimming shortened V by 5 bases and J by 0 bases, and 17 bases separated the two germline ends. The data were produced by immunoSEQ multiplex PCR, yet TCRdb's version contains in-frame clones alone and is incomplete. The sample records about 17,000 clones, about three quarters being singletons. Broader study findings: Average numbers of expanded clones were greater in CD8+ T cells than in CD4+. The authors also found low normalized T-cell clonal expansion in some nonresponders.

This clone has a handful of counts. Its specificity is unknown. Sequencing used CD4+ or CD8+ T cells sorted from blood, obtained in a trial of the OX40 agonist ivuxolimab. J is TRBJ1-5 and V is TRBV7-9; the D gene is possibly TRBD1 (5 bases). This TCR derives from an adult with an advanced solid tumor such as melanoma, head and neck, liver or kidney cancer. The CDR3 DNA follows: TGTGCCAGCAGCAATGGCGCAGCGGGGCTTAGCAATCAGCCCCAGCATTTT. Protein product: CASSNGAAGLSNQPQHF.